This T cell receptor (beta chain) was recovered during a study of pediatric ulcerative colitis. The diagnostic colonoscopy in ulcerative colitis patients preceded any immunosuppressive treatment. Blood was drawn at the time of colonoscopy. Unmatched junction bases numbered 2, after V lost 3 bases and J lost 10 bases. Germline V gene data show CDR1 as MGHRA and CDR2 as YSYEKL. The CDR3 runs 12 residues. Study-wide points: Ulcerative colitis patients shared more blood-rectal clones than controls. No controls had the two rectal clonotypes shared by ulcerative colitis patients.

Clones were read by immunoSEQ multiplex PCR, and TCRdb kept only the in-frame ones, dropping some. The repertoire holds 30,000 to 45,000 clones, with approximately 87% as singletons. This clone was seen only a few times. Its antigen is unknown. The TCR originated in a girl aged 10-17 years with moderate ulcerative colitis. Specimen: blood. The chain recombines TRBV4-1 with TRBJ2-1, with 8 bases aligning to TRBD2. The CDR3 reads CASSQREDEQFF. The CDR3 DNA is TGCGCCAGCAGCCAGCGGGAGGACGAGCAGTTCTTC.